These T cell receptor beta chains were read from a single sample in a study of blood T cell repertoires in COVID-19. The table came from immunoSEQ multiplex PCR; TCRdb's copy has only in-frame clones and leaves some out. The table has about 59,000 clones, over 75% seen once; the top ten hold more than 7.5%. Material: peripheral blood. The source is a human donor in a cohort sampled during active COVID-19. Each CDR3 is given with its conserved first and last residue. A D gene is named only where the DNA matches it firmly. Expanded clones get a size class; other rows say once, few or many, or leave the size out.

clone size | J gene | D gene | V gene | CDR3 DNA | CDR3 protein
NA | TRBJ1-1 | NA | TRBV12-3/TRBV12-4 | TGTGCCAGCAGTTCGGACAGGAACACTGAAGCTTTCTTT | CASSSDRNTEAFF
NA | TRBJ2-5 | TRBD2 | TRBV5-1 | TGCGCCAGCAGCTTGGCGGGAGGTAATGGAGAGACCCAGTACTTC | CASSLAGGNGETQYF
few | TRBJ2-1 | TRBD2 | TRBV5-1 | TGCGCCAGCAGCTTGCTGACTAGCCTCGCCTACAATGAGCAGTTCTTC | CASSLLTSLAYNEQFF
NA | TRBJ2-3 | TRBD2 | TRBV6-2/TRBV6-3 | TGTGCCAGCAGTTTCTACAGACACGCTACTAGCGATCACGGAGTTCCAGGAACGCAGTATTTT | CASSFYRHATSDHGVPGTQYF
NA | TRBJ2-1 | TRBD1 | TRBV6-4 | TGTGCCAGCAGTGATTCTTCCGGGACAGCCAATGAGCAGTTCTTC | CASSDSSGTANEQFF
NA | TRBJ1-5 | NA | TRBV19 | TGTGCCAGTAGTGATATCCTTTTGAGGCCCCAGCATTTT | CASSDILLRPQHF
NA | TRBJ2-2 | NA | TRBV30 | TGTGCCTGGAGTGGGAAGGGCGCGGGAAATGCCGGGGAGCTGTTTTTT | CAWSGKGAGNAGELFF
NA | TRBJ2-1 | TRBD2 | TRBV7-9 | TGTGCCAGCCAATTGGGCCTAGCGGGAGGTTCCTACAATGAGCAGTTCTTC | CASQLGLAGGSYNEQFF
NA | TRBJ1-1 | TRBD1 | TRBV10-3 | TGTGCCATCAGTGAGAGGGGGCAAACTGAAGCTTTCTTT | CAISERGQTEAFF
NA | TRBJ2-3 | TRBD1 | TRBV12-5 | TGTGCTAGTGGTTTGTTCACCGGACAGGGCGCGGATACGCAGTATTTT | CASGLFTGQGADTQYF
few | TRBJ2-7 | NA | TRBV14 | TGTGCCAGTCTCAACTGGCTCGGGGGCTACGAGCAGTACTTC | CASLNWLGGYEQYF
NA | TRBJ1-2 | TRBD1 | TRBV5-6 | TGTGCCAGCAGCTTCCGGGACAGGGCCGGCTACACCTTC | CASSFRDRAGYTF
NA | TRBJ2-7 | NA | TRBV10-2 | TGCGCCAGCAGCCAGGACAGAAAGAACGACGAGCAGTACTTC | CASSQDRKNDEQYF
once | TRBJ1-1 | NA | TRBV7-9 | TGTGCCAGCAGCTTTCTAAGGGACTTGAACACTGAAGCTTTCTTT | CASSFLRDLNTEAFF
NA | TRBJ2-5 | TRBD2 | TRBV6-2/TRBV6-3 | TGTGCCAGCAGTTACTCGATTCAGCCGGGACTAGCTCAAGAGACCCAGTACTTC | CASSYSIQPGLAQETQYF
NA | TRBJ2-1 | NA | TRBV7-2 | TGTGCCAGCAGCTTAGGTGACTCCCGGTACAATGAGCAGTTCTTC | CASSLGDSRYNEQFF
NA | TRBJ1-5 | TRBD1 | TRBV30 | TGTGCCTGGAGAGTCCAGGGGGCAGTTCGCAATCAGCCCCAGCATTTT | CAWRVQGAVRNQPQHF
NA | TRBJ2-1 | TRBD2 | TRBV27 | TGTGCCAGCAGTCGTAGACAGGGACTAGCGTCAAACAATGAGCAGTTCTTC | CASSRRQGLASNNEQFF
once | TRBJ2-1 | TRBD1 | TRBV6-5 | TGTGCCACATCCCGCGACAGGGCGGCAGTAAATGAGCAGTTCTTC | CATSRDRAAVNEQFF
NA | TRBJ2-5 | NA | TRBV7-9 | TGTGCCAGCAGCTTATTTAGCAACCCCCAAGAGACCCAGTACTTC | CASSLFSNPQETQYF
NA | TRBJ2-1 | NA | TRBV28 | TGTGCCAGCAGTTTGGTTAGCACTGAGCAGTTCTTC | CASSLVSTEQFF
few | TRBJ2-2 | NA | TRBV30 | TGTGCCTGGAAAGAGGACAACGCGAACACCGGGGAGCTGTTTTTT | CAWKEDNANTGELFF